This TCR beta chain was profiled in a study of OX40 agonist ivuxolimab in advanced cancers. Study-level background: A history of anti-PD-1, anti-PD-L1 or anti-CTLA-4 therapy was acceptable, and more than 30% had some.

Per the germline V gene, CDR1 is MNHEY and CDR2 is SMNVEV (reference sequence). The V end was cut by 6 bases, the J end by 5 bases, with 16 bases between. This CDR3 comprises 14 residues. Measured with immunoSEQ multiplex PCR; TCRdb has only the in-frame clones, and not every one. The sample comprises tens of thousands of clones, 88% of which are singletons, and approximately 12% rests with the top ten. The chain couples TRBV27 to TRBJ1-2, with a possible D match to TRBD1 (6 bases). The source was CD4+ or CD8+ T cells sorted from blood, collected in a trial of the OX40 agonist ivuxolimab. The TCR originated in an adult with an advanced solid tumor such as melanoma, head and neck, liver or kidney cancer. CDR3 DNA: TGTGCCAGCAGCTCCCCAGGGGCACCGTATGGCTACACCTTC. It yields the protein CASSSPGAPYGYTF.